The 6 T cell receptor beta chains in this list originate from one sample, sequenced in a study of CD8+CD57+ T cells in acquired aplastic anemia. Genomic DNA was employed as the template in profiling TCR beta VDJ and CDR3. TCRdb analysed the reads with MiXCR anew, one entry per CDR3 protein. Of fewer than 250,000 distinct CDR3 sequences detected, approximately 50% appear once; the ten largest clones hold over 7.5%. The authors sequenced patients whose flow cytometry had shown CD8+CD57+ cell expansion. The sample was sorted CD4+, CD8+, or CD8+CD57+ T cells (not recorded which) from PBMCs. The receptor set was obtained from a human donor with aplastic anemia.

In the case of this clonotype: It may be a read error: a sequence one base away is much more abundant. J is TRBJ2-5 and V is TRBV5-1; 11 bases map to TRBD1. Germline values: CDR1 SGHRS, CDR2 YFSETQ. CDR3 length equals 15 residues. Unmatched junction bases numbered 6, after V lost 4 bases and J lost 4 bases. The CDR3 sequence: CASSRWTGGRETQYF. In DNA, the CDR3 is TGCGCCAGCAGCAGATGGACAGGGGGCCGAGAGACCCAGTACTTC.

This sequence joins TRBV7-2 and TRBJ2-7; D is possibly TRBD1 (6 bases). Germline assignment: CDR1 SGHTA and CDR2 FQGNSA. V lost 0 bases to trimming and J lost 4 bases, with 10 bases between them. The CDR3 length is 14 residues. CDR3 sequence (DNA): TGTGCCAGCAGCTTAGCCGGACAGACGTACGAGCAGTACTTC. Its translation is CASSLAGQTYEQYF.

J is TRBJ1-1 and V is TRBV10-3, with unresolved D. The CDR3 is 14 residues long. The V and J ends lost 0 bases and 7 bases respectively, with 12 bases between them. CDR1 is ENHRY and CDR2 is SYGVKD in the germline V gene. The CDR3 loop is CAISESTLTNEAFF. The CDR3 region has the DNA TGTGCCATCAGTGAGTCGACTCTGACTAATGAAGCTTTCTTT.

This clonotype was counted at least ten times. V usage is TRBV9 and J usage is TRBJ2-5; D may be TRBD2 (6 bases). With 3 bases removed from V and 0 bases from J, the gap between germline ends came to 12 bases. The V gene's germline CDR1 is SGDLS and CDR2 YYNGEE. CDR3 length equals 15 residues. CDR3 protein: CASSASGLYQETQYF. The CDR3 DNA sequence: TGTGCCAGCAGCGCCAGCGGGTTGTACCAAGAGACCCAGTACTTC.

The chain combines TRBV20-1 with TRBJ1-1; possible D gene TRBD1, 5 bases. The CDR3 has 14 amino acids. The germline V gene has CDR1 DFQATT and CDR2 SNEGSKA (reference sequence). The V end lost 1 base, the J end lost 3 bases, and 12 bases lay between the germline ends. This CDR3 is CSARAQGLDTEAFF. CDR3 nucleotide sequence: TGCAGTGCTAGAGCGCAGGGTCTAGACACTGAAGCTTTCTTT.

V and J are TRBV20-1 and TRBJ2-3, with TRBD2 matching over 8 bases. The CDR3 is 13 residues long. From germline, CDR1 is DFQATT and CDR2 SNEGSKA (reference sequence). Trimming removed 6 bases from V and 4 bases from J; junction bases left unmatched: 6. The CDR3 DNA reads TGCAGTGCCGTTCGGGGGGGGGCAGATACGCAGTATTTT. Amino acids: CSAVRGGADTQYF.